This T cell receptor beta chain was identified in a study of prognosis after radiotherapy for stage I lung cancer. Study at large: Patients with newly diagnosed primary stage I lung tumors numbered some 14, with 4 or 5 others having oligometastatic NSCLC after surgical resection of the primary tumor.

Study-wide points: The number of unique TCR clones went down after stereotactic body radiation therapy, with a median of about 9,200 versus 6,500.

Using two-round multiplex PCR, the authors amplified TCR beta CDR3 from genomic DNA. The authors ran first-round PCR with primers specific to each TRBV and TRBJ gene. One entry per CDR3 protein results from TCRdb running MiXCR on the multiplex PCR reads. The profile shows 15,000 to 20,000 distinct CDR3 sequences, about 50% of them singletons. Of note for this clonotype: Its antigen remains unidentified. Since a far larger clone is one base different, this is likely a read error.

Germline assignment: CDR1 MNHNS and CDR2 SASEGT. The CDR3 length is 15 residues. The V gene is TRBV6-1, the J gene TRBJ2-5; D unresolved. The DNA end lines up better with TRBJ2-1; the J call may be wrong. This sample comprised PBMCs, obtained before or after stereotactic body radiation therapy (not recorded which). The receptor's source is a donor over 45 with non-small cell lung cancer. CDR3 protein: CASIKLESSYNEQFF. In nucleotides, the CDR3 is TGTGCCAGCATAAAGCTGGAGAGCTCCTACAATGAGCAGTTCTTC.